The clone carrying this TCR beta chain was counted a single time. These data originate in a study of OX40 agonist ivuxolimab in advanced cancers. The wider study: An agonistic human IgG2 monoclonal antibody against OX40 (CD134) was given. Partial responses were observed in three patients, of whom one had hepatocellular carcinoma and two had cutaneous melanoma.

The table came from immunoSEQ multiplex PCR; TCRdb's copy has only in-frame clones and leaves some out. The sample shows approximately 60,000 clones, roughly four fifths of them seen only once. With 1 base removed from V and 4 bases from J, the gap between germline ends came to 14 bases. This CDR3 contains 16 residues. Germline CDR1 reads SGHTA; CDR2 reads FQGNSA. The material was CD4+ or CD8+ T cells sorted from blood, obtained in a trial of the OX40 agonist ivuxolimab. This sequence was found in an adult with an advanced solid tumor such as melanoma, head and neck, liver or kidney cancer. This chain uses TRBV7-2 with TRBJ1-5; weak D call: TRBD1 (5 bases). CDR3 DNA sequence: TGTGCCAGCAGCTTAGGCGGGACGGGTTGGAATCAGCCCCAGCATTTT. Its protein is CASSLGGTGWNQPQHF.